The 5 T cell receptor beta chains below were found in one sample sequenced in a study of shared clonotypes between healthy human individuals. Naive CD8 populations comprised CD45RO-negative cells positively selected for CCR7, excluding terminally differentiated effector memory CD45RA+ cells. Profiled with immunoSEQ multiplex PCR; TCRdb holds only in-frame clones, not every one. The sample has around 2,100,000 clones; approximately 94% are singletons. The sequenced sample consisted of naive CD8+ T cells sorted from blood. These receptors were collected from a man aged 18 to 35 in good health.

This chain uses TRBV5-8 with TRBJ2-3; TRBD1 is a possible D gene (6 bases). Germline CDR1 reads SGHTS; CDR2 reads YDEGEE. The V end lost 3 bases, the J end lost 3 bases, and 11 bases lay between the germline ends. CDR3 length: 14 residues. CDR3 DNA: TGTGCCAGCAGCTCGCTCGGACAGACAGATACGCAGTATTTT. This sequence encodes CASSSLGQTDTQYF.

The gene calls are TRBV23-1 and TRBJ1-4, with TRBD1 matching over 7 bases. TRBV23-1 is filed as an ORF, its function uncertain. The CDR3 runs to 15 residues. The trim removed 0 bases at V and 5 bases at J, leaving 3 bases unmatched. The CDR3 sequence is CASSQSGQKNEKLFF. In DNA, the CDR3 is TGCGCCAGCAGTCAATCGGGACAGAAAAATGAAAAACTGTTTTTT.

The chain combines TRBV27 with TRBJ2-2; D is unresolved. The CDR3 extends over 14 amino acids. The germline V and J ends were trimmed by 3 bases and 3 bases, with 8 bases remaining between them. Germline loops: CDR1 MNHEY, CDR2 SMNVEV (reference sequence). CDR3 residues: CASSFIGDTGELFF. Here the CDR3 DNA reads TGTGCCAGCAGTTTTATCGGTGACACCGGGGAGCTGTTTTTT.

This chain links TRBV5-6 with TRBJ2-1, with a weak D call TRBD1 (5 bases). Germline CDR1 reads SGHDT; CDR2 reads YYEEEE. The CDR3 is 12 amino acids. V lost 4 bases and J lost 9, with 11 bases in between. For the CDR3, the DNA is TGTGCCAGCAGCACCAGGGATGGTGAGCAGTTCTTC. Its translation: CASSTRDGEQFF.

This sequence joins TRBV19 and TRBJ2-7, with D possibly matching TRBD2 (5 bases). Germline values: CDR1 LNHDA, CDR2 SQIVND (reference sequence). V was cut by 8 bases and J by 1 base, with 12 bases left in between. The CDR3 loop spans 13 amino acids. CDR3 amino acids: CASAHGESYEQYF. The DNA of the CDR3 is TGTGCCAGTGCTCACGGGGAATCCTACGAGCAGTACTTC. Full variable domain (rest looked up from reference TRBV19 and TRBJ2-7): DGGITQSPKYLFRKEGQNVTLSCEQNLNHDAMYWYRQDPGQGLRLIYYSQIVNDFQKGDIAEGYSVSREKKESFPLTVTSAQKNPTAFYLCASAHGESYEQYFGPGTRLTVT.